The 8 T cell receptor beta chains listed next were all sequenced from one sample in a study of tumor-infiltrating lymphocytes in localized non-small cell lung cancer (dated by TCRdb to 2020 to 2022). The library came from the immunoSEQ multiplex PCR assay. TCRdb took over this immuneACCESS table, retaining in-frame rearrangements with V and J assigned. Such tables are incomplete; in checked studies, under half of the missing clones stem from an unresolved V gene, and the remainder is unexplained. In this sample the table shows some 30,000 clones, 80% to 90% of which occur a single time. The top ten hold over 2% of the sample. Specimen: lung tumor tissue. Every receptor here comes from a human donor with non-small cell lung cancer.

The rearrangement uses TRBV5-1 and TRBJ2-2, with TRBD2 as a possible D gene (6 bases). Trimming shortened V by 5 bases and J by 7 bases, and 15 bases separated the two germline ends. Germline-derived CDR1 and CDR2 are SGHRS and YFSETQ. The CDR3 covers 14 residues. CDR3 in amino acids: CASRPGGANGELFF. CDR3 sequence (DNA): TGCGCCAGCAGGCCCGGCGGGGCAAACGGGGAGCTGTTTTTT.

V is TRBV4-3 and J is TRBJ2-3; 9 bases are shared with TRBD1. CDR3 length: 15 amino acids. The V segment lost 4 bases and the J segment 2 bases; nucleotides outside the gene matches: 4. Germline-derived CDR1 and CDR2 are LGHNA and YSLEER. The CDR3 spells CASSRDRDHTDTQYF. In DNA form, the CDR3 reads TGCGCCAGCAGCCGGGACAGGGATCACACAGATACGCAGTATTTT.

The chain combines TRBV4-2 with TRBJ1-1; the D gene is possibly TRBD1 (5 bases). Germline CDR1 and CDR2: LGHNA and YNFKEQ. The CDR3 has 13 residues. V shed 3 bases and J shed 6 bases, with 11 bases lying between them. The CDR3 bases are TGTGCCAGCAGCCATCGGGACCCTGCTGAAGCTTTCTTT. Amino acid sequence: CASSHRDPAEAFF.

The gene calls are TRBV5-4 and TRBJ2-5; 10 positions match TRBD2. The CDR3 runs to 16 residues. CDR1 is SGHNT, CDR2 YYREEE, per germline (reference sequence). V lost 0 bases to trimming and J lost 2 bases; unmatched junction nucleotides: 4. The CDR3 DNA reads TGTGCCAGCAGCTTGGCCGGAGCGGGGGGGCAAGAGACCCAGTACTTC. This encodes CASSLAGAGGQETQYF.

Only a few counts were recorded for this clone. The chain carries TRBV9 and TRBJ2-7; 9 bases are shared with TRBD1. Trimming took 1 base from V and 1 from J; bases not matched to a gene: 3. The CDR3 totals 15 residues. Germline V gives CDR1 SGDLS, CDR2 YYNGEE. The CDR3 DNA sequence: TGTGCCAGCAGCGTACTGGGGACAGGGTCCTACGAGCAGTACTTC. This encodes CASSVLGTGSYEQYF. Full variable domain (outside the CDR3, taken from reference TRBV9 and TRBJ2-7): DSGVTQTPKHLITATGQRVTLRCSPRSGDLSVYWYQQSLDQGLQFLIQYYNGEERAKGNILERFSAQQFPDLHSELNLSSLELGDSALYFCASSVLGTGSYEQYFGPGTRLTVT.

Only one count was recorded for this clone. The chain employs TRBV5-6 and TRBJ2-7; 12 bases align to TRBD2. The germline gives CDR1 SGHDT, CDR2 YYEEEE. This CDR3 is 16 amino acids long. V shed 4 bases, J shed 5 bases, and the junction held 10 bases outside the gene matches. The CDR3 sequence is CASSDTRLAGENEQYF. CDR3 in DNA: TGTGCCAGCAGCGATACTAGACTAGCGGGGGAGAACGAGCAGTACTTC.

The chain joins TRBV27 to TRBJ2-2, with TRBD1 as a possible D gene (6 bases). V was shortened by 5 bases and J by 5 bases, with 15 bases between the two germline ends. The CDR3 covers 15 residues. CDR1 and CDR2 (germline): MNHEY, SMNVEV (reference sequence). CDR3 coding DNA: TGTGCCAGCAGTATCATACAGGGAGATACCGGGGAGCTGTTTTTT. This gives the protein CASSIIQGDTGELFF.

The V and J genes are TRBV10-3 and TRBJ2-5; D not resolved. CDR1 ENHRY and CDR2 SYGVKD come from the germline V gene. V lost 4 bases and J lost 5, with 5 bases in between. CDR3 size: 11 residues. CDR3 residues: CAISGGETQYF. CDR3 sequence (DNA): TGTGCCATCAGTGGAGGCGAGACCCAGTACTTC.